This T cell receptor beta chain stems from a study of cytomegalovirus exposure and HLA in healthy donors. Study overall: The platform used for the approximately 130 validation repertoires matched that of the approximately 640 first-cohort repertoires, a later analysis reported.

This clone came up once. Its antigen is as yet unknown. Measured with immunoSEQ multiplex PCR; TCRdb has only the in-frame clones, and not every one. This sample yields roughly 330,000 clones, of which approximately 86% are seen a single time; over 1% belongs to the top ten. The donors were part of the roughly 120-subject validation cohort, which stood apart from the 666-subject first cohort. Germline-derived CDR1 and CDR2 are SNHLY and FYNNEI. This CDR3 spans 15 amino acids. V dropped 6 bases and J dropped 4 bases, with 18 bases sitting between them. Study-level results: High specificity and sensitivity for cytomegalovirus status were reported for the classifier. Investigators reported 150 to 200 TCR beta chains as tied to cytomegalovirus.

The V call is TRBV2, the J call TRBJ1-1; D is possibly TRBD1 (6 bases). Sequencing input: PBMCs. The origin of this receptor is a woman aged 25 to 39 in good health and CMV-seropositive. CDR3 nucleotides: TGTGCCAGCAGGGCGGACAGTGCCTGGGGCACTGAAGCTTTCTTT. Translating gives CASRADSAWGTEAFF.